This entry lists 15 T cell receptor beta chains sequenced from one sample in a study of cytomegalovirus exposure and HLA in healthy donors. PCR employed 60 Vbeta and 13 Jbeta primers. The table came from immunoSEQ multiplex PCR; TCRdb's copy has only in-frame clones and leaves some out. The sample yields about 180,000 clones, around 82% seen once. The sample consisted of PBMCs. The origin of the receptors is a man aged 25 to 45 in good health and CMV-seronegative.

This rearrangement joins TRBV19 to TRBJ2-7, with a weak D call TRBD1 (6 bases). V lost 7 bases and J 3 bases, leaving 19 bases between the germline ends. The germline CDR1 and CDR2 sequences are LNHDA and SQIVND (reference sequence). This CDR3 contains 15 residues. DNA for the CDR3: TGTGCCAGTAAGTCTTTATACGACAGGAGCTACGAGCAGTACTTC. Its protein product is CASKSLYDRSYEQYF.

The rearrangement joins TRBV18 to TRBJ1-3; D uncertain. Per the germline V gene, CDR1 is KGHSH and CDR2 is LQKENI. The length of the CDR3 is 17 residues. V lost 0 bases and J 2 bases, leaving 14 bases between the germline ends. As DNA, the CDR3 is TGTGCCAGCTCACCACCAGGGAGAATTGAAGCTGGAAACACCATATATTTT. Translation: CASSPPGRIEAGNTIYF.

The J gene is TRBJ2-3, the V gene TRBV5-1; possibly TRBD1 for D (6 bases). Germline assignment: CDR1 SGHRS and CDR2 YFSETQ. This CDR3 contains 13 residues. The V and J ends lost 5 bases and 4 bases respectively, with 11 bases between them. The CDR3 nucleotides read TGCGCCAGCAGGGGGTCAGGGGCAGATACGCAGTATTTT. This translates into CASRGSGADTQYF.

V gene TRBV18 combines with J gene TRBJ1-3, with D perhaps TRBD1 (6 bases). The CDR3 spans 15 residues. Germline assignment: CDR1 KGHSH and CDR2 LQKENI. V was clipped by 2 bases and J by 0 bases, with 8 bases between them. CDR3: CASSPLQGSGNTIYF. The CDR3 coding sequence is TGTGCCAGCTCACCATTACAGGGCTCTGGAAACACCATATATTTT.

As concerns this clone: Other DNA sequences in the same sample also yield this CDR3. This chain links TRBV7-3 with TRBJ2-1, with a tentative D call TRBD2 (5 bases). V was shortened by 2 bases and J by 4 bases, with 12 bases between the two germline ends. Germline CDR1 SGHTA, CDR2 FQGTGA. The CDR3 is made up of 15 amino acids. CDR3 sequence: CASSLLAGSYNEQFF. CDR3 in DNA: TGTGCCAGCAGCTTACTGGCGGGCAGTTACAATGAGCAGTTCTTC.

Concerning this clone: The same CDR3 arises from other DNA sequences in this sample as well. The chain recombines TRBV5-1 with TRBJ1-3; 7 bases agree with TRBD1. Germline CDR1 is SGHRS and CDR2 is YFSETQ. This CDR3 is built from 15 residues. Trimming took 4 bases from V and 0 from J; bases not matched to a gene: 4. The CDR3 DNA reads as TGCGCCAGCAGCCTGACAGGGACCTCTGGAAACACCATATATTTT. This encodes CASSLTGTSGNTIYF.

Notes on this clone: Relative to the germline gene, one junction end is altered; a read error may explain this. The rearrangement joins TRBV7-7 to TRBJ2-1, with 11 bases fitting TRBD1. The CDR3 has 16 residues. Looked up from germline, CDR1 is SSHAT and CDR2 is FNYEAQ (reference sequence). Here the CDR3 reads CASSLGGTGGKNEQFF. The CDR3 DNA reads TGTGCTAGCAGCTTAGGCGGGACAGGGGGTAAAAATGAGCAGTTCTTC.

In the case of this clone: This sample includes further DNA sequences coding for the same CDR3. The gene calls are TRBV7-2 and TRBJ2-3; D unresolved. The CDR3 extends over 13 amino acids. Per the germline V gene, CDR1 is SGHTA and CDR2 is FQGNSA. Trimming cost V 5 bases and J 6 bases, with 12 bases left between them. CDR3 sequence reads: CASSPVSTDTQYF. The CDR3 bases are TGTGCCAGCAGCCCAGTCTCCACGGATACGCAGTATTTT.

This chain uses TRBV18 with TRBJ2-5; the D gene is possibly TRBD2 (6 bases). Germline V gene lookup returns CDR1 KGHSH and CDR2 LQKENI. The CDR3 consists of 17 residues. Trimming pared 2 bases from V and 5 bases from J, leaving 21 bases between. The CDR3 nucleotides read TGTGCCAGCTCACCAGGGCTTCCAGGGAGGATAGAGGAGACCCAGTACTTC. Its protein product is CASSPGLPGRIEETQYF.

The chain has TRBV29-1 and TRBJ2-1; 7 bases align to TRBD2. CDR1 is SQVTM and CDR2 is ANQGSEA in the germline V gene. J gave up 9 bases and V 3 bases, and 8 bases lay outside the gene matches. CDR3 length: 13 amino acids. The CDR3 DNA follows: TGCAGCGTTGAGTGGGGGGGGGAAGGTGAGCAGTTCTTC. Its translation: CSVEWGGEGEQFF.

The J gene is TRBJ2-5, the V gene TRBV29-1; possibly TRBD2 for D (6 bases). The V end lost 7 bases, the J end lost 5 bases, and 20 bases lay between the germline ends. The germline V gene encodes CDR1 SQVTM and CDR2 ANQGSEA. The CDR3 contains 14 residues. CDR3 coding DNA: TGCAGCGGCAACTTGGCGGGGTTGGGGGAGACCCAGTACTTC. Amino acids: CSGNLAGLGETQYF.

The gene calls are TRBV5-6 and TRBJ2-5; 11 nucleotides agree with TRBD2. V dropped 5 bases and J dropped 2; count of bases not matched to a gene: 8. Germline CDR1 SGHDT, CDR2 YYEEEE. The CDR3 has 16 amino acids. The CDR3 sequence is CASSLWGTSGQETQYF. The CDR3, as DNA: TGTGCCAGCAGTTTGTGGGGGACTAGCGGACAAGAGACCCAGTACTTC.

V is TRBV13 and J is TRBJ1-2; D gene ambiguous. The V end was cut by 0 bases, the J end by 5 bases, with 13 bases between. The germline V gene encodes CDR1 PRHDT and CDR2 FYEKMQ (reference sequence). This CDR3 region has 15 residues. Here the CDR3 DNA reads TGTGCCAGCAGCTTAGGGACTGCTCACCGTTATGGCTACACCTTC. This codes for CASSLGTAHRYGYTF.

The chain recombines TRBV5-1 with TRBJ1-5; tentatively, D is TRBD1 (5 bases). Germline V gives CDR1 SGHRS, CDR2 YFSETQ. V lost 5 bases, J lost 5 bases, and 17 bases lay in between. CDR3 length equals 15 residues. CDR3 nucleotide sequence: TGCGCCAGCAGAGACAGTTCCCCTTCGGATCAGCCCCAGCATTTT. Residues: CASRDSSPSDQPQHF. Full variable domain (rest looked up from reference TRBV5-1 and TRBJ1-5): KAGVTQTPRYLIKTRGQQVTLSCSPISGHRSVSWYQQTPGQGLQFLFEYFSETQRNKGNFPGRFSGRQFSNSRSEMNVSTLELGDSALYLCASRDSSPSDQPQHFGDGTRLSIL.

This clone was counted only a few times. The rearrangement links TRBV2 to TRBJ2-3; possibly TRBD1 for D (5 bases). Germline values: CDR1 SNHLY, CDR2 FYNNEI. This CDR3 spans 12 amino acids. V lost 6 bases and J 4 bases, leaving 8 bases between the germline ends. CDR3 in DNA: TGTGCCAGCAGAGACAGCCCAGATACGCAGTATTTT. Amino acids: CASRDSPDTQYF.